This paragraph covers one T cell receptor (beta chain) sequence. Its matching antigen is unknown. The CDR3 spans 14 residues. Germline CDR1 is MDHEN and CDR2 is SYDVKM. After removal of 7 bases from V and 6 bases from J, the junction contained 9 bases not matched to a gene. The record originates from a study of shared clonotypes between healthy human individuals. Turning to the study itself: A couple of women and a few men aged 18 to 49 served as donors.

Repertoires were generated with immunoSEQ multiplex PCR, while TCRdb's copy carries only in-frame clones and drops some. The repertoire holds about 490,000 clones, with over 70% as singletons. Notes on the study in general: It was the few donors that limited the genetic and exposure-history diversity represented. Exclusively blood specimens were collected; tissue repertoires likely differ.

The receptor was isolated from a middle-aged woman in good health. Some clones in this sample may be carry-over from other donors' samples. What was sequenced was PBMCs. V usage is TRBV28 and J usage is TRBJ2-3; 8 nucleotides align to TRBD1. The chain's CDR3 is CASTRQGNFDTQYF. The CDR3 DNA reads TGTGCCAGCACCCGACAGGGGAATTTCGATACGCAGTATTTT.